The clone carrying this T cell receptor beta chain was detected only a few times. The sample comes from a study of T cells after yellow fever vaccination. Trimming left V 3 bases short and J 9 bases short, with 15 bases between. The CDR3 extends over 14 amino acids. TCRdb reanalysed the 5' RACE reads using MiXCR and keeps one entry per CDR3 protein. This table has 500,000 to 550,000 distinct CDR3 sequences, 20% to 25% appearing once. The sequence was collected from a man in his late teens or twenties who received the YFV17D yellow fever vaccine. The chain combines TRBV12-3 or TRBV12-4 with TRBJ1-5; no firm D call. The starting material was PBMCs, obtained about 21 days after the first yellow fever vaccination. This CDR3 is CASSLARRNGPQHF. In DNA, the CDR3 is TGTGCCAGCAGTTTGGCCAGAAGGAATGGGCCCCAGCATTTT.